The 21 T cell receptor beta chains presented below share a single source sample, sequenced in a study of blood T cell repertoires in COVID-19. The assay was immunoSEQ multiplex PCR, and TCRdb's table has in-frame clones only and misses some. This sample carries 70,000 to 90,000 clones, 86% of them seen once, and the ten largest clones take 7% to 9%. Input material: peripheral blood. The receptors come from a man aged 50 to 59 with active COVID-19.

This CDR3 is CASSVGSGQASYEQYF. The CDR3 DNA reads TGTGCCAGCAGCGTAGGTTCTGGACAGGCCTCCTACGAGCAGTACTTC. This chain connects TRBV9 to TRBJ2-7; TRBD1 matches at 7 bases. V trimming: 0 bases; J trimming: 0 bases; junction bases outside the gene matches: 6. This CDR3 contains 16 residues. Germline-derived CDR1 and CDR2 are SGDLS and YYNGEE.

The chain recombines TRBV28 with TRBJ1-2; D remains ambiguous. The CDR3 sequence is 15 residues long. Germline-derived CDR1 and CDR2 are MDHEN and SYDVKM. Trimming left V 2 bases short and J 7 bases short, with 17 bases between. Written as DNA, the CDR3 is TGTGCCAGCAGTTTAATGGGGAGGCTTGAAGGTGGCTACACCTTC. It is translated as CASSLMGRLEGGYTF.

The V gene is TRBV9, the J gene TRBJ2-5, with D possibly matching TRBD2 (6 bases). The CDR3 totals 14 residues. Trimming took 4 bases from V and 1 from J, leaving 11 bases between them. Germline lookup yields CDR1 SGDLS and CDR2 YYNGEE. The CDR3 nucleotides are TGTGCCAGCAGCACCCGGGACTTCCAAGAGACCCAGTACTTC. Translation: CASSTRDFQETQYF.

The J gene is TRBJ2-1, the V gene TRBV7-9; D is possibly TRBD1 (5 bases). V was shortened by 1 base and J by 8 bases, with 12 bases between the two germline ends. Germline V gene data show CDR1 as SEHNR and CDR2 as FQNEAQ (reference sequence). The CDR3 consists of 14 residues. The CDR3 is CASSLGAGYDEQFF. The CDR3 DNA reads as TGTGCCAGCAGCTTAGGGGCAGGGTACGATGAGCAGTTCTTC.

This sequence joins TRBV4-2 and TRBJ2-5; D possibly corresponds to TRBD2 (5 bases). Trimming cost V 4 bases and J 1 base, with 10 bases left between them. Germline CDR1 is LGHNA and CDR2 is YNFKEQ. The CDR3 is 14 amino acids. CDR3 coding DNA: TGTGCCAGCAGCCCCTTAAGCGGCCAAGAGACCCAGTACTTC. It translates to CASSPLSGQETQYF.

V is TRBV6-5 and J is TRBJ1-2; 9 nucleotides align to TRBD1. Unmatched junction bases numbered 7, after V lost 2 bases and J lost 6 bases. Germline lookup yields CDR1 MNHEY and CDR2 SVGAGI. The CDR3 loop spans 15 amino acids. The CDR3: CASSYNTGGGNGYTF. Here the CDR3 DNA reads TGTGCCAGCAGTTACAACACAGGGGGCGGAAATGGCTACACCTTC.

Notes on this clone: Mismatch with germline at one junction end may stem from a read error. The CDR3 nucleotides read TGTGCTAGCAGCTCGAGCGGGGCCAACACAGATACGCAGTATTTT. It yields the protein CASSSSGANTDTQYF. The V and J genes are TRBV7-7 and TRBJ2-3; TRBD2 matches at 7 bases. Germline V gene sequence: CDR1 SSHAT, CDR2 FNYEAQ (reference sequence). CDR3 size: 15 residues.

This clone appeared a few times. V and J are TRBV11-2 and TRBJ1-5, with 7 positions matching TRBD1. This CDR3 spans 16 amino acids. V trimming: 3 bases; J trimming: 1 base; junction bases outside the gene matches: 6. The germline gives CDR1 SGHAT, CDR2 FQNNGV. This chain's CDR3 is CASSLGTASSNQPQHF. The CDR3 DNA is TGTGCCAGCAGCTTGGGGACAGCATCGAGCAATCAGCCCCAGCATTTT.

The chain carries TRBV27 and TRBJ2-2; D is unresolved. This CDR3 comprises 14 residues. Between the trimmed V and J ends, which lost 6 bases and 6 bases, there was a span of 14 bases. Germline-derived CDR1 and CDR2 are MNHEY and SMNVEV (reference sequence). The CDR3 protein is CASSQTHEAGELFF. CDR3 DNA sequence: TGTGCCAGCAGCCAGACCCATGAGGCCGGGGAGCTGTTTTTT.

This clone was seen more than once but under ten times. The chain couples TRBV12-3 or TRBV12-4 to TRBJ1-1; TRBD1 agrees at 7 bases. This CDR3 is 13 amino acids long. Trimming cost V 6 bases and J 4 bases; bases outside gene matches: 5. The CDR3 bases are TGTGCCAGCAGGGTGACAGGGTCCACTGAAGCTTTCTTT. Amino acids: CASRVTGSTEAFF.

The chain combines TRBV28 with TRBJ1-2, with a possible D match to TRBD1 (5 bases). This CDR3 spans 14 amino acids. Deletions cut 5 bases from V and 4 bases from J, with 14 bases between. Germline CDR1 and CDR2: MDHEN and SYDVKM. This CDR3 reads CASSQYQGAYGYTF. Written as DNA, the CDR3 is TGTGCCAGCAGTCAATACCAGGGTGCCTATGGCTACACCTTC.

The J gene is TRBJ1-4, the V gene TRBV3-1 (or the pseudogene TRBV3-2); 9 bases match TRBD1. Germline V CDR1 and CDR2: LGHDT, YNNKEL (reference sequence). Germline trimming cut 2 bases from V and 8 bases from J; bases unmatched to any gene: 18. The CDR3 runs to 19 residues. The CDR3 DNA follows: TGTGCCAGCAGCCAATTTCCATCCGGGACAGGGCCTTTTAGAGAAAAACTGTTTTTT. Translating gives CASSQFPSGTGPFREKLFF.

This clone appeared a single time. This chain joins TRBV5-6 and TRBJ1-1; 7 bases fit TRBD1. This CDR3 region has 19 residues. V dropped 3 bases and J dropped 1; count of bases not matched to a gene: 18. CDR1 and CDR2 from the germline V gene are SGHDT and YYEEEE. The CDR3 DNA sequence: TGTGCCAGCAGCTCCCTTATCGGACAGGAGGGTTCCCGGAACACTGAAGCTTTCTTT. Its translation is CASSSLIGQEGSRNTEAFF.

V gene TRBV5-1 combines with J gene TRBJ1-4, with 10 bases fitting TRBD1. Trimming at V came to 0 bases and at J to 7 bases, leaving 6 bases not matched to a gene. This CDR3 has 16 residues. CDR1 is SGHRS and CDR2 is YFSETQ in the germline V gene. The CDR3 loop is CASSLERQGAGEKLFF. The CDR3, as DNA: TGCGCCAGCAGCTTGGAAAGACAGGGGGCCGGTGAAAAACTGTTTTTT. The full variable domain, its missing parts supplied by reference TRBV5-1 and TRBJ1-4, is KAGVTQTPRYLIKTRGQQVTLSCSPISGHRSVSWYQQTPGQGLQFLFEYFSETQRNKGNFPGRFSGRQFSNSRSEMNVSTLELGDSALYLCASSLERQGAGEKLFFGSGTQLSVL.

CDR3: CASSRSGDYNEQFF. Here the CDR3 DNA reads TGTGCCAGCAGCCGGAGCGGGGACTACAATGAGCAGTTCTTC. The gene calls are TRBV3-1 (or the pseudogene TRBV3-2) and TRBJ2-1; 7 positions agree with TRBD2. Germline CDR1 reads LGHDT; CDR2 reads YNNKEL (reference sequence). V shed 4 bases and J 3 bases; nucleotides not matched to a gene: 3. This CDR3 is 14 amino acids long.

This clone was counted a few times. This chain uses TRBV19 with TRBJ2-3; D might be TRBD1 (6 bases). Germline V CDR1 and CDR2: LNHDA, SQIVND (reference sequence). The V end was cut by 7 bases, the J end by 2 bases, with 10 bases between. This CDR3 region has 13 residues. CDR3 nucleotide sequence: TGTGCCAGTACCCTGGGGGCCACAGATACGCAGTATTTT. Translation: CASTLGATDTQYF.

This chain uses TRBV5-1 with TRBJ1-1; no clear D gene. Germline CDR1 is SGHRS and CDR2 is YFSETQ. V was shortened by 9 bases and J by 2 bases, with 14 bases between the two germline ends. The CDR3 covers 13 residues. The CDR3 coding sequence is TGCGCCACTAAGATATCGGGAAACACTGAAGCTTTCTTT. Encoded protein: CATKISGNTEAFF.

This clone was observed once. This chain connects TRBV5-5 to TRBJ2-7, with no clear D. The length of the CDR3 is 13 residues. V lost 4 bases and J lost 3, with 11 bases in between. Germline CDR1 SGHKS, CDR2 YYEKEE (reference sequence). The CDR3 DNA is TGTGCCAGCAGCACGCGGCTCAACTACGAGCAGTACTTC. This encodes CASSTRLNYEQYF.

This sequence joins TRBV2 and TRBJ2-1, with TRBD2 matching over 9 bases. The V gene end was trimmed by 4 bases and the J gene end by 2 bases; junction bases not matched to a gene: 6. CDR3 length equals 16 residues. CDR1 SNHLY and CDR2 FYNNEI come from the germline V gene. CDR3 in DNA: TGTGCCAGCAGTGGGGCTAGCGGGGATACCTACAATGAGCAGTTCTTC. This sequence encodes CASSGASGDTYNEQFF.

This chain links TRBV6-5 with TRBJ2-7, with 9 nucleotides matching TRBD1. The germline V gene encodes CDR1 MNHEY and CDR2 SVGAGI. The CDR3 extends over 13 amino acids. Here the CDR3 reads CAARRDRDSSQYF. The CDR3 DNA follows: TGTGCTGCCCGCCGGGACAGGGACTCCTCGCAGTACTTC.

The chain is built from TRBV5-6 and TRBJ2-1; possibly TRBD1 for D (5 bases). This CDR3 is built from 15 residues. V was pared by 0 bases and J by 5 bases, with 12 bases between. Germline V gene lookup returns CDR1 SGHDT and CDR2 YYEEEE. Here the CDR3 DNA reads TGTGCCAGCAGCTTGGGAGGCAGGGAAGACAATGAGCAGTTCTTC. It encodes CASSLGGREDNEQFF.